A single T cell receptor (beta chain) is shown here with its context. Its target is unknown. Germline-derived CDR1 and CDR2 are DFQATT and SNEGSKA (reference sequence). V lost 5 bases, J lost 6 bases, and 14 bases lay in between. The CDR3 is 13 amino acids. This sample is drawn from a study of post-analysis software for immune sequencing data. The library was made from cDNA and included unique molecular identifiers. TCRdb re-derived calls from the PCR reads in MiXCR, one entry per CDR3 protein. Here the sample spans 750,000 to 950,000 distinct CDR3 sequences, about 50% being singletons. Study findings and constraints: Controls had lower frequencies than patients of roughly five TRBV segments, which included TRBV5-6, TRBV5-1 and TRBV20-1.

The receptor was isolated from a girl aged 5 to 17 with multiple sclerosis. The J gene is TRBJ1-5, the V gene TRBV20-1; D is unresolved. Material for sequencing was blood. This chain's CDR3 is CSASSPPGQPQHF. In DNA, the CDR3 is TGCAGTGCTTCCAGCCCCCCTGGTCAGCCCCAGCATTTT.